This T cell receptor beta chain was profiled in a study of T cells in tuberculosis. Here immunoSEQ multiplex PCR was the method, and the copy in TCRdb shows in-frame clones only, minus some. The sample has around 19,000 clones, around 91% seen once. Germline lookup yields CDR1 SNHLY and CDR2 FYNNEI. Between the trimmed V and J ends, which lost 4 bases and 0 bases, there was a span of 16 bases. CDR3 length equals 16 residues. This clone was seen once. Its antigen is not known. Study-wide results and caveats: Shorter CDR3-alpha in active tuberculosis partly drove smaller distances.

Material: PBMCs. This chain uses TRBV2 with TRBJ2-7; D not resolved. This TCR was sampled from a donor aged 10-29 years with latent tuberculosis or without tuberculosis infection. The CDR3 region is CASSADWISSSYEQYF. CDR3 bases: TGTGCCAGCAGTGCTGACTGGATTTCAAGCTCCTACGAGCAGTACTTC.